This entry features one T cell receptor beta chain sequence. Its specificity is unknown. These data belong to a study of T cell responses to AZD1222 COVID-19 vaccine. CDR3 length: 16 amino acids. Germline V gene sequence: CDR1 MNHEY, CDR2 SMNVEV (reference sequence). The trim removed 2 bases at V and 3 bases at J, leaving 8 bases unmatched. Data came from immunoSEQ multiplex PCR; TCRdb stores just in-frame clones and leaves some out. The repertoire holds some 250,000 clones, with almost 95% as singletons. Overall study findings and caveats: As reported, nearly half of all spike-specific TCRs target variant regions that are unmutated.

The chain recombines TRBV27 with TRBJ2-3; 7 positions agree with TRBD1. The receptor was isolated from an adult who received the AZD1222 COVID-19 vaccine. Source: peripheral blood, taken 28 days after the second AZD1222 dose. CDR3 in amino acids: CASSLKGARWTDTQYF. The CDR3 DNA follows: TGTGCCAGCAGTTTAAAGGGGGCGAGGTGGACAGATACGCAGTATTTT.